The clone carrying this TCR beta chain was recorded at least ten times. The sample is drawn from a study of early T cells in non-severe SARS-CoV-2 infection. The CDR3 has 14 residues. Looked up from germline, CDR1 is MNHEY and CDR2 is SVGEGT. The V end lost 6 bases, the J end lost 5 bases, and 17 bases lay between the germline ends. Individually, cDNA molecules had unique molecular identifiers attached to them. TCRdb re-called the 5' RACE reads with MiXCR, one entry per CDR3 protein. The table lists tens of thousands of distinct CDR3 sequences, around 6.1% of them singletons. The receptor's source is an adult who was a healthcare worker with PCR-confirmed SARS-CoV-2 infection or an uninfected control (not recorded which). This sequence joins TRBV6-2 or TRBV6-3 and TRBJ2-7; possibly TRBD2 for D (7 bases). The sequencing input was whole blood. The CDR3 nucleotides read TGTGCCAGCAGCGCGAGGGGGGGCCTGGACGAGCAGTACTTC. Protein sequence: CASSARGGLDEQYF.